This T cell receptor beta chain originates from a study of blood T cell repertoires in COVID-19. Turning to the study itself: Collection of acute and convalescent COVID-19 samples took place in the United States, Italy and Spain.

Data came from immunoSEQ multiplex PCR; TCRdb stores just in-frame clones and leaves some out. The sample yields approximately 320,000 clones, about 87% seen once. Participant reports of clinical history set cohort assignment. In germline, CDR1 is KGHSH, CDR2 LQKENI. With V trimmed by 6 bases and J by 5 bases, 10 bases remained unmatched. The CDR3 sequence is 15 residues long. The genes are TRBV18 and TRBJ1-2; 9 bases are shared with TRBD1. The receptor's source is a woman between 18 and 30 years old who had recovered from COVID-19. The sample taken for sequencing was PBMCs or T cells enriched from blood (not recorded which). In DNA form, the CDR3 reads TGTGCCAGCTCGCCCGGGACAGGGCACCTATATGGCTACACCTTC. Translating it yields CASSPGTGHLYGYTF.